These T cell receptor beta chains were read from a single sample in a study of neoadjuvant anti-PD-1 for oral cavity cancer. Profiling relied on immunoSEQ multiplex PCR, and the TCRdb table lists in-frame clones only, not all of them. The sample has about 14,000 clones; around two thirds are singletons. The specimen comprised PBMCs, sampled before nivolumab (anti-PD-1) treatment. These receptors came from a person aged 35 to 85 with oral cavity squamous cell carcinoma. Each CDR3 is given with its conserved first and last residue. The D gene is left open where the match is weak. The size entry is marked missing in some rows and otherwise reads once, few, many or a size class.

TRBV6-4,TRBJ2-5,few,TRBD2,TGTGCCAGCAGTGAATCAGCGGGGGGTTCAGAGACCCAGTACTTC,CASSESAGGSETQYF
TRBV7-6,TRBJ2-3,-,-,TGTGCCAGCAGCTCCCCCCAGGCGATCCAAACTAGCACAGATACGCAGTATTTT,CASSSPQAIQTSTDTQYF
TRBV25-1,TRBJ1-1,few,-,TGTGCCAGCAGTCCGTTGGACAGATGGGTAAACACTGAAGCTTTCTTT,CASSPLDRWVNTEAFF
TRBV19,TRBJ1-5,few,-,TGTGCCAGTACCTTTCGGGCACTTCCTGATAGCAATCAGCCCCAGCATTTT,CASTFRALPDSNQPQHF
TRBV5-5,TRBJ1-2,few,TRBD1,TGTGCCAGCAGACGAACACCCGGGACAGGGAACTATGGCTACACCTTC,CASRRTPGTGNYGYTF
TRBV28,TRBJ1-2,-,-,TGTGCCAGCACCGTCAGCCCGTCAAACTATGGCTACACCTTC,CASTVSPSNYGYTF
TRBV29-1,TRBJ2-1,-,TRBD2,TGCAGCGTTGCGCGGCAGGGGGGTAGCGGGGGCCGAAACCGGAATGAGCAGTTCTTC,CSVARQGGSGGRNRNEQFF
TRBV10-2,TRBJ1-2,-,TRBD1,TGCGCCAGCAGTGAGTCGACAGGGTATGGCTACACCTTC,CASSESTGYGYTF
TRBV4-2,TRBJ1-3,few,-,TGTGCCAGCAGCCAAGATCTAAACTCTGGAAACACCATATATTTT,CASSQDLNSGNTIYF
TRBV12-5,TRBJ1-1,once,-,TGTGCTAGTGGCACAGGATTCACTGAAGCTTTCTTT,CASGTGFTEAFF
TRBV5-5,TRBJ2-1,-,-,TGTGCCAGCAGCTCGTTCCGGGGTCCCTCCTACAATGAGCAGTTCTTC,CASSSFRGPSYNEQFF
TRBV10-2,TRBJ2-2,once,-,TGCGCCAGCTTCCGGGTTGGGGGTTTGGGCACCGGGGAGCTGTTTTTT,CASFRVGGLGTGELFF
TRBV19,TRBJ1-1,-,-,TGTGCCAGTAGTACTCAGGTCCCGAACACTGAAGCTTTCTTT,CASSTQVPNTEAFF
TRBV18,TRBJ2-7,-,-,TGTGCCAGCTCACCGGCCGATTACGAGCAGTACTTC,CASSPADYEQYF
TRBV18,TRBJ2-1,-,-,TGTGCCAGCTCACCACTACCCGGGGTAACGAACAATGAGCAGTTCTTC,CASSPLPGVTNNEQFF
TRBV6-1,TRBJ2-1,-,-,TGTGCCAGCACTCTTGGAGGAGCAAGCGAGCAGTTCTTC,CASTLGGASEQFF
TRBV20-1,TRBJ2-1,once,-,TGCAGTGGAGGAGACTACAATGAGCAGTTCTTC,CSGGDYNEQFF
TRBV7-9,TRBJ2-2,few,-,TGTGCCAGCAGCCCTAGGGCGGTCCAGAGGACCGGGGAGCTGTTTTTT,CASSPRAVQRTGELFF
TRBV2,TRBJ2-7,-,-,TGTGCCAGCAGTGATGAAAAAACCGAGCAGTACTTC,CASSDEKTEQYF
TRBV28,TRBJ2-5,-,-,TGTGCCAGCAGTTTACTTACGGGGACCCAGTACTTC,CASSLLTGTQYF
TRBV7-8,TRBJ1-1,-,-,TGTGCCAGCAGCTATCGGACTCGGAACACTGAAGCTTTCTTT,CASSYRTRNTEAFF
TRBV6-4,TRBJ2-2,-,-,TGTGCCAGCAGTGAAGGGGGGTCCGCCGGGGAGCTGTTTTTT,CASSEGGSAGELFF
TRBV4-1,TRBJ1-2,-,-,TGCGCCAGCAGCCAAGATCGAGGGATCGGTTTTGGTGGCTACACCTTC,CASSQDRGIGFGGYTF
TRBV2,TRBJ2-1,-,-,TGTGCCAGCAGTGGAGGCGGAGACAATGAGCAGTTCTTC,CASSGGGDNEQFF
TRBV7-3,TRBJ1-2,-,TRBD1,TGTGCCAGCAGCTCTCCGGGACAGGGGCCATATTATGGCTACACCTTC,CASSSPGQGPYYGYTF
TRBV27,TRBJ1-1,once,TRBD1,TGTGCCAGCAGTTGGCAGGGGGCGCAAAACACTGAAGCTTTCTTT,CASSWQGAQNTEAFF
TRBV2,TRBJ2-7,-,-,TGTGCCAGCAGGACAGCGCAGGTCGAGCAGTACTTC,CASRTAQVEQYF
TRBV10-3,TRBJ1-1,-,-,TGTGCCATCAGTGAGTCAGGAGGGGCCCCGGGGAACACTGAAGCTTTCTTT,CAISESGGAPGNTEAFF
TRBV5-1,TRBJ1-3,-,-,TGCGCCAGCAGCTTGGGCAGTCCGGGGTTCTCTGGAAACACCATATATTTT,CASSLGSPGFSGNTIYF
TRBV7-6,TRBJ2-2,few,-,TGTGCCAGCAGCGGGGGGCTGAACACCGGGGAGCTGTTTTTT,CASSGGLNTGELFF
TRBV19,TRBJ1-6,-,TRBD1,TGTGCCAGTAGTACAGACAGGGAGGGGTGGCCCCTCCACTTT,CASSTDREGWPLHF
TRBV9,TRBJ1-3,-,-,TGTGCCAGCAGCGTAACCGGGACGAGCTCTGGAAACACCATATATTTT,CASSVTGTSSGNTIYF